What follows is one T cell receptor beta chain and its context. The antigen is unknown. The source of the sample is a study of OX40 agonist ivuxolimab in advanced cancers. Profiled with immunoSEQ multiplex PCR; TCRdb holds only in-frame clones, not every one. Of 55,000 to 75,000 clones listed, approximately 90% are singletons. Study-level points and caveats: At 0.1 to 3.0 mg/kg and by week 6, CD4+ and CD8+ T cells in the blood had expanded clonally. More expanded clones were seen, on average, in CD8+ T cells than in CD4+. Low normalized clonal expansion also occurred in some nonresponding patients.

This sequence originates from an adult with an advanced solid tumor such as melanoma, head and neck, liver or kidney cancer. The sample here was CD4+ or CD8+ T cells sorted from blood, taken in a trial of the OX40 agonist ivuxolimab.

CDR3 region: CASSSLTQGVETQYF. CDR3 DNA sequence: TGTGCCAGCAGTTCCCTTACCCAGGGGGTAGAGACCCAGTACTTC. The chain uses TRBV28 and TRBJ2-5, with 7 bases matching TRBD1. The J segment lost 4 bases and the V segment lost 4 bases, leaving 9 bases of the junction unmatched. The CDR3 has 15 amino acids. Germline V gene data show CDR1 as MDHEN and CDR2 as SYDVKM.